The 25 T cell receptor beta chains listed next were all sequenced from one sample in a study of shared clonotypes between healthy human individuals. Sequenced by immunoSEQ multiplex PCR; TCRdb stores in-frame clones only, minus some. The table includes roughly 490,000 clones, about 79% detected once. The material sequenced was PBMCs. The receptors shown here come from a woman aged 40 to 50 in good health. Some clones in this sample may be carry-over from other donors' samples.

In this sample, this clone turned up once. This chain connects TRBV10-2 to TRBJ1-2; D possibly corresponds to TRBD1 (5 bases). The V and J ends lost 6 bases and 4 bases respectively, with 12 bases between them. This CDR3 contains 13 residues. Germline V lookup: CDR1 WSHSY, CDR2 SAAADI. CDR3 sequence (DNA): TGCGCCAGCAGGTCGGAGGGGCCCTATGGCTACACCTTC. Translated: CASRSEGPYGYTF.

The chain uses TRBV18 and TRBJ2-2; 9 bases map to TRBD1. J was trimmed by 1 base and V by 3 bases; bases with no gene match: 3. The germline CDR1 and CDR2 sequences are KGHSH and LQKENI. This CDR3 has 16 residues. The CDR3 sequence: CASSPRGQGNTGELFF. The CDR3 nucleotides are TGTGCCAGCTCACCTCGGGGACAGGGGAACACCGGGGAGCTGTTTTTT.

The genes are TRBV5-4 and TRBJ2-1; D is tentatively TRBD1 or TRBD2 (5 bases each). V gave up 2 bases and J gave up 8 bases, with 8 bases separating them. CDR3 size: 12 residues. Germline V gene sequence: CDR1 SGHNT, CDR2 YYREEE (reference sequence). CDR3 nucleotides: TGTGCCAGCAGCTTTGTGGGGGATGAGCAGTTCTTC. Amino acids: CASSFVGDEQFF.

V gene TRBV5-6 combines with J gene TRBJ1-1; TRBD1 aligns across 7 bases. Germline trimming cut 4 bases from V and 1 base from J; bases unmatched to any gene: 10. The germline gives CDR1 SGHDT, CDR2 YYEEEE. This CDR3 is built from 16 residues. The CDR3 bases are TGTGCCAGCAGCCTCTGGAACAGGGGTAGGAACACTGAAGCTTTCTTT. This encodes CASSLWNRGRNTEAFF.

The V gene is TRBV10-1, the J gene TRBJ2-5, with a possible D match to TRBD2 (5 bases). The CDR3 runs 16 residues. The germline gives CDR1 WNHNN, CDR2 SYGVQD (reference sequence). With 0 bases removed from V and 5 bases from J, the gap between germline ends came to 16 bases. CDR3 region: CASSESRGRRRETQYF. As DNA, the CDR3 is TGCGCCAGCAGTGAGTCTCGGGGTCGAAGGAGGGAGACCCAGTACTTC.

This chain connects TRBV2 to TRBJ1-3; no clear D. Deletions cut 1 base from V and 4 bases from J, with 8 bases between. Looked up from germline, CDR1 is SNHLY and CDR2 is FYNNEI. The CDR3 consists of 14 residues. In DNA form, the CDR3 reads TGTGCCAGCAGTGAAGTTCACAGCGGAAACACCATATATTTT. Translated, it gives CASSEVHSGNTIYF.

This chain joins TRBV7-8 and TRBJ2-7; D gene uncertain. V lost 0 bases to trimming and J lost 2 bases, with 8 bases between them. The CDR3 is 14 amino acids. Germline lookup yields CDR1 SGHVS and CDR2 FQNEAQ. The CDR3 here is CASSLALGPYEQYF. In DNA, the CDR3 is TGTGCCAGCAGCTTAGCCTTAGGGCCCTACGAGCAGTACTTC.

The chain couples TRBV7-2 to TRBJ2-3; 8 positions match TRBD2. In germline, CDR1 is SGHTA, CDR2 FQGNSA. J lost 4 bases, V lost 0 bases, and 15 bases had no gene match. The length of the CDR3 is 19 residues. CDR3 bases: TGTGCCAGCAGCTTAGCAATGGTACTAGCGGAGGACCAGCCAGATACGCAGTATTTT. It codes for CASSLAMVLAEDQPDTQYF. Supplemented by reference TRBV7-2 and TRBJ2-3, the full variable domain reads GAGVSQSPSNKVTEKGKDVELRCDPISGHTALYWYRQSLGQGLEFLIYFQGNSAPDKSGLPSDRFSAERTGGSVSTLTIQRTQQEDSAVYLCASSLAMVLAEDQPDTQYFGPGTRLTVL.

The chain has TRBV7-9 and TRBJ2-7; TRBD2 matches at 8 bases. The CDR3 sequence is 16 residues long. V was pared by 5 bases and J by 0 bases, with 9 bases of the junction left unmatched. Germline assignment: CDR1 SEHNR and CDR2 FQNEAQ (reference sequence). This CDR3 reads CASSPVAAGGSYEQYF. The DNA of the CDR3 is TGTGCCAGCAGCCCCGTGGCTGCGGGAGGCTCCTACGAGCAGTACTTC.

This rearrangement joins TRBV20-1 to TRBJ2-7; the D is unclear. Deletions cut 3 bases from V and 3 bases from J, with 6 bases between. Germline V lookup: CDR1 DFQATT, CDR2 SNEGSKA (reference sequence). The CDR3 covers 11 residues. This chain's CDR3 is CSASSGYEQYF. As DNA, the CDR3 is TGCAGTGCTAGTTCGGGCTACGAGCAGTACTTC.

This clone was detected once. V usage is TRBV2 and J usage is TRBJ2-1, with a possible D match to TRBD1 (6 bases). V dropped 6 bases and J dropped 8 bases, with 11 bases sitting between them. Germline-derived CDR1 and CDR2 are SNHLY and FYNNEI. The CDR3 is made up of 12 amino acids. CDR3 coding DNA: TGTGCCAGCAGACCCAGGGGTTATGAGCAGTTCTTC. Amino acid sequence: CASRPRGYEQFF.

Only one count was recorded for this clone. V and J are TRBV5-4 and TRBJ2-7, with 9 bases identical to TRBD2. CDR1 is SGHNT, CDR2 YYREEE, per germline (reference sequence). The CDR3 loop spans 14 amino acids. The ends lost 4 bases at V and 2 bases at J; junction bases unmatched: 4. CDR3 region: CASSGGGAAYEQYF. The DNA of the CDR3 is TGTGCCAGCAGCGGCGGGGGGGCAGCCTACGAGCAGTACTTC.

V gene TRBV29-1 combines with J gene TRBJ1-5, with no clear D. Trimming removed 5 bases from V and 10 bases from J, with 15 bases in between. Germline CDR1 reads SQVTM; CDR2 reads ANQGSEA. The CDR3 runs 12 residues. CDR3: CSVREGTLPQHF. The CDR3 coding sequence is TGCAGCGTTAGAGAGGGTACACTCCCCCAGCATTTT.

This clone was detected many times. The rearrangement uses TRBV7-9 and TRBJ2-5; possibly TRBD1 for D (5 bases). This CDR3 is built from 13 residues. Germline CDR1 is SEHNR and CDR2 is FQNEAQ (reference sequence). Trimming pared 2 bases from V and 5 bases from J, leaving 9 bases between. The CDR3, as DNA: TGTGCCAGCAGCTTATTGGGGCCGGAGACCCAGTACTTC. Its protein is CASSLLGPETQYF.

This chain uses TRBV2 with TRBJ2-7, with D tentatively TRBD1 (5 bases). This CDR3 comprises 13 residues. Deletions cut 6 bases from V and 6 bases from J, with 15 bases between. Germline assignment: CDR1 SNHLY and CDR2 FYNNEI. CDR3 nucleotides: TGTGCCAGCAGCCCGATCCAGGGCTTCGAGCAGTACTTC. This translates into CASSPIQGFEQYF.

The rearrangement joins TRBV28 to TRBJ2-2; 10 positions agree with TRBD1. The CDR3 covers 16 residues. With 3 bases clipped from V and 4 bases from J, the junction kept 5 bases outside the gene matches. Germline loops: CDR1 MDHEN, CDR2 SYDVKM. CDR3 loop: CASSFPGTGVTGELFF. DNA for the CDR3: TGTGCCAGCAGTTTCCCCGGGACAGGGGTCACCGGGGAGCTGTTTTTT. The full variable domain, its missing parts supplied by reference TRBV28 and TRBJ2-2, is DVKVTQSSRYLVKRTGEKVFLECVQDMDHENMFWYRQDPGLGLRLIYFSYDVKMKEKGDIPEGYSVSREKKERFSLILESASTNQTSMYLCASSFPGTGVTGELFFGEGSRLTVL.

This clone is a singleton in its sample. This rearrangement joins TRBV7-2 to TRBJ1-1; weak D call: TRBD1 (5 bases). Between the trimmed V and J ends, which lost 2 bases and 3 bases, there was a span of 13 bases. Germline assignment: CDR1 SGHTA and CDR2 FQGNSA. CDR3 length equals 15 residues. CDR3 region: CASSLFRVGDTEAFF. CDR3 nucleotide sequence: TGTGCCAGCAGCTTATTCAGGGTAGGGGACACTGAAGCTTTCTTT.

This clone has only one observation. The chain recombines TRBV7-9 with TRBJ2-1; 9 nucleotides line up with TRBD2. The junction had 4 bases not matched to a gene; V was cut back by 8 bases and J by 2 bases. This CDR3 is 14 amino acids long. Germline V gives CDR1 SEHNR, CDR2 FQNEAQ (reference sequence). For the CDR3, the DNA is TGTGCCAGCTGGGCTAGCGGGACCTACAATGAGCAGTTCTTC. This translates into CASWASGTYNEQFF.

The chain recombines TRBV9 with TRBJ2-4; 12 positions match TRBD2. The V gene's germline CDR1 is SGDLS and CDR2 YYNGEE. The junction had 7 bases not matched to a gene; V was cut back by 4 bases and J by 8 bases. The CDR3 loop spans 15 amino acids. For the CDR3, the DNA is TGTGCCAGCAGCACGCCGACTAGCGGGAGTGACATTCAGTACTTC. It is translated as CASSTPTSGSDIQYF.

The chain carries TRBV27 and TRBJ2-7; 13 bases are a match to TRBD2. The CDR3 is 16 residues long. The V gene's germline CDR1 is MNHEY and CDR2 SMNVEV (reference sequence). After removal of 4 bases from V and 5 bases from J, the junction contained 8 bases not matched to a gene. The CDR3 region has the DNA TGTGCCAGCAGTTCTGGGACTAGCGGGATAGGACACGAGCAGTACTTC. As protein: CASSSGTSGIGHEQYF.

The CDR3 nucleotides read TGTGCCATCAGGACTAGCGGCCCGCCTGAGACCCAGTACTTC. Encoded protein: CAIRTSGPPETQYF. The chain carries TRBV10-3 and TRBJ2-5, with 9 nucleotides matching TRBD2. The V gene's germline CDR1 is ENHRY and CDR2 SYGVKD. The V and J ends lost 6 bases and 5 bases, in that order; junction bases with no gene match: 7. CDR3 size: 14 residues.

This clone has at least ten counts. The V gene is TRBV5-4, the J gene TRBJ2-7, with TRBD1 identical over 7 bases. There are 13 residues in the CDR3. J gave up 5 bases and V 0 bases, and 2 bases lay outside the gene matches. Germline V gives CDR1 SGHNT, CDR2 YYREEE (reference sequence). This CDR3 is CASSLDRGHEQYF. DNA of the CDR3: TGTGCCAGCAGCTTGGACAGGGGCCACGAGCAGTACTTC.

For the CDR3, the DNA is TGTGCCAGCGTGGGGATAATACAAGAGACCCAGTACTTC. It codes for CASVGIIQETQYF. The chain has TRBV2 and TRBJ2-5, with D unclear. CDR3 size: 13 residues. Germline CDR1 reads SNHLY; CDR2 reads FYNNEI. The ends were cut back, 8 bases at V and 2 bases at J, with 12 bases in the middle.

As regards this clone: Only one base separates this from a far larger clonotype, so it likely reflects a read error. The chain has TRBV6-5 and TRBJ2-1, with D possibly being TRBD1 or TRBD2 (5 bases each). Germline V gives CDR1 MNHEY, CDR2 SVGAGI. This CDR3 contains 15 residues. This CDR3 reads CASSKTGTLYNGQFF. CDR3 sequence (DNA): TGTGCCAGCAGTAAAACCGGGACCCTTTACAATGGGCAGTTCTTC.

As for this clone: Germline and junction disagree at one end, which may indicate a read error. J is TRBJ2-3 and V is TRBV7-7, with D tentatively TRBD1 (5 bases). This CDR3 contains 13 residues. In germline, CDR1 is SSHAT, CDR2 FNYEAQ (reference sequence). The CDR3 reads CASSLGQADTQYF. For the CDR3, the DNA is TGTGCTAGCAGCTTAGGACAAGCAGATACGCAGTATTTT.